The 32 T cell receptor beta chains below all came from one sample that was sequenced in a study of human T cells and chemical hapten exposure. Via MiXCR, TCRdb re-called the RACE reads, giving one row per CDR3 protein. In the table there are more than 60,000 distinct CDR3 sequences, roughly 8.6% of which are singletons. As for time point: healthy volunteer bleed at 6 weeks. Unfractionated whole blood was the source from which total RNA was extracted. Material: whole blood. These receptors were taken from a male donor in good health. Some clones in this sample may be carry-over from other donors' samples.

This clonotype has more than one count but fewer than ten. One end of the junction is discordant with germline, which a read error may explain. This chain connects TRBV7-9 to TRBJ2-1, with 7 bases that match TRBD2. Germline assignment: CDR1 SEHNR and CDR2 FQNEAQ (reference sequence). The length of the CDR3 is 14 residues. The CDR3 DNA reads TGTGCCAGCAGTGGACTAGATTCCTCCAATGAGCAGTTCTTC. Its protein product is CASSGLDSSNEQFF.

The genes are TRBV7-9 and TRBJ1-6, with D maybe TRBD1 (5 bases). Germline assignment: CDR1 SEHNR and CDR2 FQNEAQ (reference sequence). V gave up 5 bases and J gave up 11 bases, with 16 bases separating them. This CDR3 has 14 amino acids. The CDR3 reads CASSTGGGLTPLHF. Here the CDR3 DNA reads TGTGCCAGCAGCACCGGTGGGGGACTGACACCCCTCCACTTT. The whole variable domain, filled in from reference TRBV7-9 and TRBJ1-6, reads DTGVSQNPRHKITKRGQNVTFRCDPISEHNRLYWYRQTLGQGPEFLTYFQNEAQLEKSRLLSDRFSAERPKGSFSTLEIQRTEQGDSAMYLCASSTGGGLTPLHFGNGTRLTVT.

This clonotype has ten or more counts. This rearrangement joins TRBV27 to TRBJ1-6; a possible D gene is TRBD1 (5 bases). CDR1 and CDR2 (germline): MNHEY, SMNVEV (reference sequence). CDR3 length equals 15 residues. Trimming stripped 1 base from V and 10 bases from J, with 14 bases between. The CDR3 coding sequence is TGTGCCAGCAGTTTATACCAGGGAAAAGGATCACCCCTCCACTTT. Amino acids: CASSLYQGKGSPLHF.

This clonotype was seen a few times. The chain uses TRBV6-5 and TRBJ1-4; D might be TRBD1 (6 bases). The CDR3 is made up of 14 amino acids. From germline, CDR1 is MNHEY and CDR2 SVGAGI. Trimming took 6 bases from V and 5 from J, leaving 13 bases between them. CDR3 nucleotide sequence: TGTGCCAGCAGACAACAGGGATTAAATGAAAAACTGTTTTTT. The encoded protein is CASRQQGLNEKLFF.

This clonotype came up many times. The chain uses TRBV20-1 and TRBJ1-1; no firm D call. This CDR3 is built from 13 residues. Germline V gene data show CDR1 as DFQATT and CDR2 as SNEGSKA (reference sequence). The V end lost 0 bases, the J end lost 3 bases, and 8 bases lay between the germline ends. The CDR3 region is CSARDFGHTEAFF. As DNA, the CDR3 is TGCAGTGCTAGAGATTTCGGGCACACTGAAGCTTTCTTT.

V usage is TRBV12-3 or TRBV12-4 and J usage is TRBJ2-1, with TRBD1 matching 7 bases. The CDR3 is 13 residues long. V dropped 7 bases and J dropped 5; count of bases not matched to a gene: 5. In DNA, the CDR3 is TGTGCCAGCACCCGTACAGGGGACAATGAGCAGTTCTTC. Protein product: CASTRTGDNEQFF.

There are a few counts of this clonotype. The chain recombines TRBV25-1 with TRBJ2-1, with 9 bases that match TRBD1. Losses at the gene ends were 3 bases for V and 5 bases for J; bases not matched to a gene: 14. Per germline, CDR1 MGHDK and CDR2 SYGVNS. The length of the CDR3 is 18 residues. CDR3 residues: CASSDAPNRGQGDNEQFF. The CDR3 DNA reads TGTGCCAGCAGTGATGCGCCCAACAGGGGGCAAGGGGACAATGAGCAGTTCTTC.

V gene TRBV6-5 combines with J gene TRBJ1-5; D possibly corresponds to TRBD1 (6 bases). V lost 5 bases, J lost 2 bases, and 16 bases lay in between. Germline CDR1 reads MNHEY; CDR2 reads SVGAGI. This CDR3 has 16 residues. As DNA, the CDR3 is TGTGCCAGCAGTCTGAGCAGGGGCAATGGCAATCAGCCCCAGCATTTT. It yields the protein CASSLSRGNGNQPQHF.

This clonotype was detected ten times or more. The chain joins TRBV2 to TRBJ1-4; D gene unclear. Germline V gives CDR1 SNHLY, CDR2 FYNNEI. With 3 bases removed from V and 5 bases from J, the gap between germline ends came to 13 bases. This CDR3 region has 15 residues. The CDR3 bases are TGTGCCAGCAGTGACCCACGGAAGCAGAATGAAAAACTGTTTTTT. Amino acids: CASSDPRKQNEKLFF.

There are a few counts of this clonotype. The chain combines TRBV12-3 or TRBV12-4 with TRBJ2-1; D unclear. This CDR3 comprises 14 residues. Trimming stripped 8 bases from V and 5 bases from J, with 16 bases between. This CDR3 is CASLRAGTNNEQFF. The CDR3 DNA reads as TGTGCCAGCTTACGGGCTGGTACTAACAATGAGCAGTTCTTC.

In its sample, this clonotype was seen a few times. The rearrangement uses TRBV11-2 and TRBJ2-3; 10 positions match TRBD2. J gave up 4 bases and V 8 bases, and 6 bases lay outside the gene matches. From germline, CDR1 is SGHAT and CDR2 FQNNGV. The CDR3 has 14 amino acids. For the CDR3, the DNA is TGTGCCAGCTTAGCGGGGGGCCTAGCAGATACGCAGTATTTT. It encodes CASLAGGLADTQYF.

About this clonotype: A read error may be the cause here, since a much bigger clone is one base away. The chain joins TRBV27 to TRBJ2-2, with TRBD2 as a possible D gene (5 bases). Germline CDR1 and CDR2: MNHEY and SMNVEV (reference sequence). The length of the CDR3 is 14 residues. This CDR3 is CASSSGSNTGELIF. The CDR3 nucleotides are TGTGCCAGCAGTTCCGGCTCGAACACCGGGGAGCTGATTTTT.

The chain couples TRBV5-5 to TRBJ2-6; D call uncertain. Trimming left V 4 bases short and J 0 bases short, with 11 bases between. CDR3 length: 16 residues. Germline assignment: CDR1 SGHKS and CDR2 YYEKEE (reference sequence). For the CDR3, the DNA is TGTGCCAGCAGCCTGCAGGTCTCCTCTGGGGCCAACGTCCTGACTTTC. Protein: CASSLQVSSGANVLTF.

The chain is built from TRBV14 and TRBJ1-4; the D is unclear. V lost 5 bases to trimming and J lost 8 bases, with 3 bases between them. Germline CDR1 and CDR2: SGHDN and FVKESK. This CDR3 has 10 residues. Written as DNA, the CDR3 is TGTGCCAGCAGCTACGAAAAACTGTTTTTT. This sequence encodes CASSYEKLFF.

V and J are TRBV7-8 and TRBJ2-5; D is unclear. The CDR3 totals 14 residues. Germline V gene data show CDR1 as SGHVS and CDR2 as FQNEAQ. The V and J ends lost 4 bases and 1 base respectively, with 10 bases between them. CDR3 sequence: CASSYPERQETQYF. CDR3 sequence (DNA): TGTGCCAGCAGCTACCCGGAACGCCAAGAGACCCAGTACTTC.

This clonotype was found a few times. The genes are TRBV5-1 and TRBJ1-1, with TRBD1 identical over 7 bases. Germline CDR1 reads SGHRS; CDR2 reads YFSETQ. This CDR3 has 14 amino acids. The V and J ends lost 2 bases and 2 bases, in that order; junction bases with no gene match: 3. CDR3 protein: CASSLYRGNTEAFF. The DNA for the CDR3 is TGCGCCAGCAGCTTATACAGGGGAAACACTGAAGCTTTCTTT.

This clonotype was detected many times. In DNA form, the CDR3 reads TGTGCCAGCAGCTTAGGATCCGGGGTTGCGGAAAAACTGTTTTTT. Encoded protein: CASSLGSGVAEKLFF. The chain is built from TRBV11-2 and TRBJ1-4; D is undetermined. Trimming shortened V by 1 base and J by 8 bases, and 14 bases separated the two germline ends. The V gene's germline CDR1 is SGHAT and CDR2 FQNNGV. The CDR3 extends over 15 amino acids. The whole variable domain, filled in from reference TRBV11-2 and TRBJ1-4, reads EAGVAQSPRYKIIEKRQSVAFWCNPISGHATLYWYQQILGQGPKLLIQFQNNGVVDDSQLPKDRFSAERLKGVDSTLKIQPAKLEDSAVYLCASSLGSGVAEKLFFGSGTQLSVL.

This clonotype was picked up a small number of times. V gene TRBV20-1 combines with J gene TRBJ1-1, with a possible D match to TRBD1 (6 bases). Germline V CDR1 and CDR2: DFQATT, SNEGSKA (reference sequence). V lost 3 bases and J lost 3, with 14 bases in between. There are 14 residues in the CDR3. CDR3 DNA: TGCAGTGCTAGGTCAAGCTCAGGGGACACTGAAGCTTTCTTT. Its protein is CSARSSSGDTEAFF.

This clonotype was found many times. The chain combines TRBV4-3 with TRBJ2-3; 9 bases are shared with TRBD2. With V trimmed by 0 bases and J by 2 bases, 18 bases remained unmatched. Germline V gene lookup returns CDR1 LGHNA and CDR2 YSLEER. CDR3 length equals 21 residues. The CDR3, as DNA: TGCGCCAGCAGCCAAGATCTGGCGGGGGGGTACTCCACCCGGTCCACAGATACGCAGTATTTT. It translates to CASSQDLAGGYSTRSTDTQYF.

This clonotype was seen more than once but under ten times. The CDR3 is CASGNPGQGYEQYF. The CDR3 region has the DNA TGTGCCAGTGGGAATCCGGGACAGGGCTACGAGCAGTACTTC. The rearrangement joins TRBV19 to TRBJ2-7; TRBD1 matches 9 bases. Per the germline V gene, CDR1 is LNHDA and CDR2 is SQIVND (reference sequence). This CDR3 has 14 amino acids. V gave up 8 bases and J gave up 3 bases; unmatched junction bases: 8.

This clonotype has a handful of counts. The chain carries TRBV29-1 and TRBJ1-5; D is unclear. With 8 bases removed from V and 4 bases from J, the gap between germline ends came to 15 bases. The CDR3 covers 13 residues. Germline V gene data show CDR1 as SQVTM and CDR2 as ANQGSEA. For the CDR3, the DNA is TGCAGCTTCGGGGAAGAGGCGAATCAGCCCCAGCATTTT. Translating it yields CSFGEEANQPQHF.

The chain combines TRBV6-2 or TRBV6-3 with TRBJ2-1; 12 bases fit TRBD2. Germline CDR1 MNHEY, CDR2 SVGEGT. The CDR3 sequence is 17 residues long. V was pared by 2 bases and J by 5 bases, with 7 bases of the junction left unmatched. In DNA, the CDR3 is TGTGCCAGCAGTTACGGACCACTAGCGGGGGGCGACAATGAGCAGTTCTTC. Its protein product is CASSYGPLAGGDNEQFF.

In this sample, this clonotype turned up many times. The chain employs TRBV29-1 and TRBJ1-1; D gene uncertain. CDR1 is SQVTM and CDR2 is ANQGSEA in the germline V gene. Trimming took 6 bases from V and 1 from J, leaving 15 bases between them. This CDR3 region has 14 residues. CDR3 nucleotides: TGCAGCGTGGGCGGAGCGGCCCCGAACACTGAAGCTTTCTTT. The encoded protein is CSVGGAAPNTEAFF.

This clonotype was counted a few times. The rearrangement uses TRBV3-1 and TRBJ2-7, with TRBD1 matching 9 bases. With V trimmed by 3 bases and J by 3 bases, 6 bases remained unmatched. This CDR3 comprises 15 residues. Looked up from germline, CDR1 is LGHDT and CDR2 is YNNKEL (reference sequence). The CDR3 DNA reads as TGTGCCAGCAGCCACCCGGGACAGGGTATCTACGAGCAGTACTTC. Residues: CASSHPGQGIYEQYF.

The V call is TRBV10-3, the J call TRBJ1-1, with a tentative D call TRBD1 (5 bases). The CDR3 is made up of 14 amino acids. Germline values: CDR1 ENHRY, CDR2 SYGVKD. V shed 5 bases and J shed 4 bases, with 14 bases lying between them. CDR3 region: CAISLGRGSTEAFF. The CDR3 nucleotides are TGTGCCATCAGTCTTGGACGGGGGAGCACTGAAGCTTTCTTT.

The chain couples TRBV11-3 to TRBJ1-1, with D perhaps matching TRBD1 (5 bases). CDR3 size: 13 residues. The V gene's germline CDR1 is SGHNT and CDR2 YENEEA. Trimming left V 5 bases short and J 3 bases short, with 10 bases between. In DNA form, the CDR3 reads TGTGCCAGCAGCCTGACAGTGGACACTGAAGCTTTCTTT. Amino acids: CASSLTVDTEAFF.

This clonotype has ten or more counts. This chain connects TRBV4-3 to TRBJ2-7, with 10 bases that match TRBD2. V was clipped by 5 bases and J by 0 bases; unmatched bases: 4. Germline CDR1 is LGHNA and CDR2 is YSLEER. The CDR3 sequence is 15 residues long. The CDR3 coding sequence is TGCGCCAGCAGCTACAGCGGGGGGGCCTCCTACGAGCAGTACTTC. Translated: CASSYSGGASYEQYF.

This clonotype turned up a few times. The chain combines TRBV14 with TRBJ2-2; no definite D call. CDR1 and CDR2 (germline): SGHDN, FVKESK. This CDR3 is 12 amino acids long. V was trimmed by 4 bases and J by 7 bases, leaving 7 bases between them. In nucleotides, the CDR3 is TGTGCCAGCAGCCCAATAAACGGGGAGCTGTTTTTT. As protein: CASSPINGELFF.

This clonotype has a handful of counts. The chain combines TRBV27 with TRBJ1-1; 10 nucleotides match TRBD1. J gave up 3 bases and V 10 bases, and 8 bases lay outside the gene matches. The length of the CDR3 is 14 residues. Germline CDR1 is MNHEY and CDR2 is SMNVEV (reference sequence). The CDR3 nucleotides read TGTGCCACTAAGATCGGACAGGGGGACACTGAAGCTTTCTTT. Translation: CATKIGQGDTEAFF.

This clonotype was picked up many times. In DNA form, the CDR3 reads TGTGCCAGCAGCTCGGACCATTACAATGAGCAGTTCTTC. It specifies CASSSDHYNEQFF. The chain has TRBV7-2 and TRBJ2-1; D is unresolved. The V gene's germline CDR1 is SGHTA and CDR2 FQGNSA. The CDR3 consists of 13 residues. V was clipped by 4 bases and J by 4 bases, with 8 bases between them.

This chain connects TRBV5-1 to TRBJ2-7; 9 nucleotides match TRBD1. CDR3 length equals 12 residues. V trimming: 3 bases; J trimming: 6 bases; junction bases outside the gene matches: 1. Looked up from germline, CDR1 is SGHRS and CDR2 is YFSETQ. The CDR3 sequence: CASSWDRAEQYF. CDR3 nucleotide sequence: TGCGCCAGCAGCTGGGACAGGGCCGAGCAGTACTTC.

Sample share makes this clonotype medium-sized. V is TRBV9 and J is TRBJ2-5; unclear D gene. Germline CDR1 is SGDLS and CDR2 is YYNGEE. V was clipped by 0 bases and J by 1 base, with 10 bases between them. The CDR3 covers 15 residues. The CDR3 protein is CASSVELSSQETQYF. Here the CDR3 DNA reads TGTGCCAGCAGCGTAGAGTTGTCAAGCCAAGAGACCCAGTACTTC.